The rows below give T cell receptor beta chains drawn from one sample of a study of blood T cell repertoires in COVID-19. Repertoires were generated with immunoSEQ multiplex PCR, while TCRdb's copy carries only in-frame clones and drops some. This sample carries tens of thousands of clones, roughly nine tenths of them seen once, and the ten largest clones take about 9.1%. Source material: peripheral blood. Receptor source: a human donor in a cohort sampled during active COVID-19. The CDR3 runs from the conserved cysteine through the conserved F or W.

v_call: TRBV18; cdr3_aa: CASSPRTGQTGNTIYF
v_call: TRBV6-5; cdr3_aa: CASRQDRGSGNTIYF
v_call: TRBV18; cdr3_aa: CASSLSGSFNTEAFF
v_call: TRBV19; cdr3_aa: CASSMWASGVYYEQYF
v_call: TRBV7-9; cdr3_aa: CASSLVGGSDQPQHF
v_call: TRBV19; cdr3_aa: CASSLGRDTTYEQYF
v_call: TRBV19; cdr3_aa: CATTRQGGNTEAFF
v_call: TRBV6-5; cdr3_aa: CASTIAGGTYEQYF
v_call: TRBV7-2; cdr3_aa: CASSSDRVSATQYF
v_call: TRBV24-1; cdr3_aa: CATTPVGGPQETQYF
v_call: TRBV7-2; cdr3_aa: CASSLQGSGNTIYF
v_call: TRBV6-4; cdr3_aa: CASSDSGDRETDTQYF
v_call: TRBV5-8; cdr3_aa: CASSPGQRSTNEKLFF
v_call: TRBV6-6; cdr3_aa: CASRRQGNSYEQYF
v_call: TRBV6-5; cdr3_aa: CASSYRTGPRSPLHF
v_call: TRBV7-8; cdr3_aa: CASSLLAGGNQETQYF
v_call: TRBV19; cdr3_aa: CASSMTSGRGTDTQYF
v_call: TRBV19; cdr3_aa: CASVEGMRRVAFF
v_call: TRBV6-5; cdr3_aa: CASKTASSYNEQFF
v_call: TRBV27; cdr3_aa: CASSLSLGSSYNSPLHF
v_call: TRBV21-1; cdr3_aa: CASSKLSRRAYEQYF
v_call: TRBV7-9; cdr3_aa: CASSPGTSYQETQYF
v_call: TRBV6-4; cdr3_aa: CASIPTSASYEQYF
v_call: TRBV4-3; cdr3_aa: CASSQDRGTGPYEQYF
v_call: TRBV6-1; cdr3_aa: CASSADRGRFTDTQYF
v_call: TRBV11-2; cdr3_aa: CASKGQGHNEQFF
v_call: TRBV19; cdr3_aa: CASSLGQGRTGELFF
v_call: TRBV9; cdr3_aa: CASSVGQIINEKLFF
v_call: TRBV10-1; cdr3_aa: CASSDYLYNEQFF
v_call: TRBV7-9; cdr3_aa: CASSPDGQGASYNSPLHF
v_call: TRBV28; cdr3_aa: CASSFPGLAGGHRAKNIQYF
v_call: TRBV7-9; cdr3_aa: CASSRQSSYNEQFF
v_call: TRBV7-2; cdr3_aa: CASSSALSGSLHF
v_call: TRBV7-8; cdr3_aa: CASSYLDRAGQPQHF
v_call: TRBV7-9; cdr3_aa: CASSLDRGRVDEQYF
v_call: TRBV3-1/TRBV3-2; cdr3_aa: CASSHYTGNEQFF
v_call: TRBV19; cdr3_aa: CASSTPLAAQRHEQFF
v_call: TRBV5-1; cdr3_aa: CASSQTGGWSDTQYF